One sample yielded the 30 T cell receptor beta chains listed below, sequenced in a study of T cell repertoires in cytomegalovirus infection (dated by TCRdb to the late 2010s). Their antigen targets remain unknown. The treatment or condition label of this sample denotes: in vitro stimulation with specific CMV peptide epitopes to enrich CMV-specific T cells. This sample was sequenced with an Illumina HiSeq 1500. TCRdb reanalyzed the raw reads on its own, using fastp at Q25 for trimming and MiXCR for clone calling, and kept in-frame beta chains. Identical CDR3 protein sequences are pooled into one entry, listed with their most common genes and DNA. For this sample the table gives about 470,000 distinct CDR3 sequences, of which 42% were detected only once. The top ten clonotypes cover 43% of the sample. This specimen consisted of cultured PBMCs, obtained from culture after CMV antigen stimulation. These receptors were taken from a human donor in good health (CMV status not recorded). Some clones in this sample may be carry-over from other donors' samples.

The V and J genes are TRBV25-1 and TRBJ1-1; 9 bases line up with TRBD1. Germline-derived CDR1 and CDR2 are MGHDK and SYGVNS. The CDR3 length is 14 residues. V was pared by 6 bases and J by 4 bases, with 6 bases of the junction left unmatched. The CDR3 loop is CASREDRGATEAFF. CDR3 DNA sequence: TGTGCCAGCAGAGAAGACAGGGGGGCCACTGAAGCTTTCTTT.

In this sample, this clonotype turned up once. V is TRBV20-1 and J is TRBJ1-3; D is undetermined. This CDR3 spans 15 amino acids. Looked up from germline, CDR1 is DFQATT and CDR2 is SNEGSKA (reference sequence). V dropped 6 bases and J dropped 0 bases, with 15 bases sitting between them. CDR3 residues: CSAEPWGPSGNTIYF. CDR3 nucleotides: TGCAGTGCCGAGCCCTGGGGTCCCTCTGGAAACACCATATATTTT.

This chain connects TRBV6-5 to TRBJ1-3; D is unclear. The V end lost 7 bases, the J end lost 0 bases, and 10 bases lay between the germline ends. Germline values: CDR1 MNHEY, CDR2 SVGAGI. This CDR3 region has 14 residues. CDR3: CASTSDISGNTIYF. The CDR3 coding sequence is TGTGCCAGCACTTCGGATATCTCTGGAAACACCATATATTTT.

This clonotype appeared a few times. The CDR3, as DNA: TGCAGTGCCGCGGACAGGGCGAATGAAAAACTGTTTTTT. It is translated as CSAADRANEKLFF. This chain links TRBV20-1 with TRBJ1-4, with 8 bases identical to TRBD1. V lost 6 bases and J lost 5; bases outside the gene matches: 5. The CDR3 sequence is 13 residues long. CDR1 DFQATT and CDR2 SNEGSKA come from the germline V gene (reference sequence).

This clonotype was observed a few times. V usage is TRBV6-8 and J usage is TRBJ2-5, with D maybe TRBD2 (7 bases). Trimming cost V 2 bases and J 3 bases, with 16 bases left between them. CDR3 length: 16 residues. The germline V gene encodes CDR1 MNHGY and CDR2 SAAAGT. CDR3 in DNA: TGTGCCAGCAGTTACGGGCTAGCGGAGGGGGAAGAGACCCAGTACTTC. Translation: CASSYGLAEGEETQYF.

This clonotype was found a few times. The V call is TRBV5-1, the J call TRBJ2-5, with 12 bases lining up with TRBD2. The length of the CDR3 is 15 residues. Losses at the gene ends were 4 bases for V and 7 bases for J; bases not matched to a gene: 8. Germline V gene sequence: CDR1 SGHRS, CDR2 YFSETQ. CDR3 sequence reads: CASSQGLAGSGTQYF. The CDR3, as DNA: TGCGCCAGCAGCCAGGGACTAGCGGGCTCGGGGACCCAGTACTTC.

The sample holds many counts of this clonotype. The chain has TRBV7-6 and TRBJ2-1, with 7 bases matching TRBD1. The CDR3 is made up of 14 amino acids. The trim removed 1 base at V and 9 bases at J, leaving 6 bases unmatched. CDR1 is SGHVS, CDR2 FNYEAQ, per germline. CDR3 sequence: CASSLGIQGSEQFF. The CDR3 region has the DNA TGTGCCAGCAGCTTAGGGATACAGGGGAGTGAGCAGTTCTTC.

This clonotype has only a few counts. This rearrangement joins TRBV7-9 to TRBJ2-1; 8 bases align to TRBD2. The germline gives CDR1 SEHNR, CDR2 FQNEAQ (reference sequence). This CDR3 spans 12 amino acids. The trim removed 5 bases at V and 9 bases at J, leaving 3 bases unmatched. CDR3 sequence: CASSPSGSEQFF. The CDR3 region has the DNA TGTGCCAGCAGCCCAAGCGGGAGTGAGCAGTTCTTC.

This clonotype came up a few times. V gene TRBV20-1 combines with J gene TRBJ1-5; 12 nucleotides match TRBD1. The V and J ends lost 3 bases and 7 bases, in that order; junction bases with no gene match: 4. This CDR3 comprises 14 residues. Per germline, CDR1 DFQATT and CDR2 SNEGSKA (reference sequence). This CDR3 is CSASGTGGWQPQHF. The CDR3 DNA reads TGCAGTGCTAGCGGGACAGGGGGCTGGCAGCCCCAGCATTTT.

The V call is TRBV10-3, the J call TRBJ1-5; TRBD1 matches at 12 bases. Germline V gives CDR1 ENHRY, CDR2 SYGVKD. The CDR3 consists of 14 residues. The V and J ends lost 6 bases and 7 bases, in that order; junction bases with no gene match: 4. The CDR3 sequence is CAIRGQGAGQPQHF. The CDR3 DNA sequence: TGTGCCATCAGGGGACAGGGGGCAGGACAGCCCCAGCATTTT.

This chain links TRBV20-1 with TRBJ2-1, with 9 bases aligning to TRBD1. V gave up 7 bases and J gave up 3 bases; unmatched junction bases: 10. The V gene's germline CDR1 is DFQATT and CDR2 SNEGSKA (reference sequence). The CDR3 covers 15 residues. The CDR3 coding sequence is TGCAGTGTTCGGAAAGTGGGACAGGGCTACAATGAGCAGTTCTTC. It is translated as CSVRKVGQGYNEQFF.

The chain recombines TRBV20-1 with TRBJ2-7; 10 nucleotides line up with TRBD1. The CDR3 length is 14 residues. CDR1 and CDR2 from the germline V gene are DFQATT and SNEGSKA (reference sequence). With 4 bases clipped from V and 5 bases from J, the junction kept 8 bases outside the gene matches. The DNA of the CDR3 is TGCAGTGCTAATCCGGGACAGGGGTTGAACGAGCAGTACTTC. The encoded protein is CSANPGQGLNEQYF.

The chain has TRBV2 and TRBJ1-6; maybe TRBD1 (5 bases). CDR1 and CDR2 from the germline V gene are SNHLY and FYNNEI. Trimming took off 10 bases at V and 7 bases at J, with 20 bases between the two ends. The CDR3 runs 15 residues. CDR3 bases: TGTGCCACTACACCTCTGGCGGCAGGGAATTCACCCCTCCACTTT. It encodes CATTPLAAGNSPLHF.

This sequence joins TRBV3-1 and TRBJ2-1; D might be TRBD2 (6 bases). The CDR3 has 15 residues. Germline CDR1 LGHDT, CDR2 YNNKEL (reference sequence). V lost 0 bases and J 9 bases, leaving 15 bases between the germline ends. The CDR3 here is CASSQETSLYGEQFF. DNA of the CDR3: TGTGCCAGCAGCCAAGAAACTAGCCTTTATGGTGAGCAGTTCTTC.

The chain is built from TRBV27 and TRBJ1-2; D is unclear. This CDR3 region has 14 residues. Deletions cut 4 bases from V and 6 bases from J, with 15 bases between. CDR1 and CDR2 (germline): MNHEY, SMNVEV (reference sequence). CDR3 in DNA: TGTGCCAGCAGTTCCCTGAGAAGTGAGGATGGCTACACCTTC. This gives the protein CASSSLRSEDGYTF.

This clonotype appeared a few times. V and J are TRBV7-2 and TRBJ2-3, with a weak D call TRBD1 (5 bases). The CDR3 extends over 15 amino acids. The germline V and J ends were trimmed by 5 bases and 2 bases, with 14 bases remaining between them. CDR1 is SGHTA and CDR2 is FQGNSA in the germline V gene. The CDR3 region has the DNA TGTGCCAGCAGCCCCTCCAGGGTATACACAGATACGCAGTATTTT. Its translation: CASSPSRVYTDTQYF.

In this sample, this clonotype turned up a few times. V and J are TRBV14 and TRBJ1-1; TRBD1 is a possible D gene (5 bases). V shed 4 bases and J shed 5 bases, with 14 bases lying between them. The CDR3 contains 14 residues. Germline V gene lookup returns CDR1 SGHDN and CDR2 FVKESK. This CDR3 reads CASSRSEGRTEAFF. The CDR3 nucleotides are TGTGCCAGCAGCCGGAGCGAGGGGCGGACTGAAGCTTTCTTT.

The chain joins TRBV19 to TRBJ2-1, with TRBD2 matching 15 bases. CDR1 and CDR2 from the germline V gene are LNHDA and SQIVND (reference sequence). The CDR3 extends over 20 amino acids. With 6 bases clipped from V and 5 bases from J, the junction kept 17 bases outside the gene matches. DNA for the CDR3: TGTGCCAGTAGCCGGGGACTAGCGGGGGGCGACCTTCAGCTGGACAATGAGCAGTTCTTC. Protein sequence: CASSRGLAGGDLQLDNEQFF.

This clonotype came up a few times. The genes are TRBV19 and TRBJ1-2; D is unresolved. CDR3 length: 12 amino acids. Trimming left V 3 bases short and J 3 bases short, with 5 bases between. Germline values: CDR1 LNHDA, CDR2 SQIVND (reference sequence). The CDR3 DNA is TGTGCCAGTAGTATTATGGACTATGGCTACACCTTC. Protein sequence: CASSIMDYGYTF.

The V and J genes are TRBV7-2 and TRBJ2-3; TRBD2 matches 10 bases. Germline CDR1 reads SGHTA; CDR2 reads FQGNSA. The CDR3 contains 15 residues. Trimming cost V 4 bases and J 4 bases; bases outside gene matches: 5. The CDR3 reads CASSWLAGVSDTQYF. In DNA form, the CDR3 reads TGTGCCAGCAGCTGGCTAGCGGGAGTCTCAGATACGCAGTATTTT.

The chain recombines TRBV14 with TRBJ1-5; D is unclear. Trimming shortened V by 0 bases and J by 10 bases, and 7 bases separated the two germline ends. Germline CDR1 is SGHDN and CDR2 is FVKESK. This CDR3 is built from 12 residues. CDR3 coding DNA: TGTGCCAGCAGCCAAGAAGGGCTCCCCCAGCATTTT. This codes for CASSQEGLPQHF.

J is TRBJ1-2 and V is TRBV7-9; D not certain. The CDR3 consists of 14 residues. Germline V gives CDR1 SEHNR, CDR2 FQNEAQ (reference sequence). Trimming removed 6 bases from V and 8 bases from J, with 19 bases in between. CDR3 in amino acids: CASSYRGRRRGYTF. CDR3 DNA sequence: TGTGCCAGCAGTTATAGAGGACGGCGGAGGGGCTACACCTTC.

The rearrangement uses TRBV2 and TRBJ2-2, with no clear D. CDR1 is SNHLY, CDR2 FYNNEI, per germline. CDR3 length: 13 residues. Between the trimmed V and J ends, which lost 1 base and 7 bases, there was a span of 7 bases. The CDR3 DNA follows: TGTGCCAGCAGTGAAGTTAGGATCGGGGAGCTGTTTTTT. Translated: CASSEVRIGELFF.

The sample holds a few counts of this clonotype. This rearrangement joins TRBV7-2 to TRBJ2-7; no clear D gene. Deletions cut 0 bases from V and 8 bases from J, with 8 bases between. CDR3 length: 12 residues. CDR1 is SGHTA, CDR2 FQGNSA, per germline. The CDR3 region is CASSLADSQQYF. For the CDR3, the DNA is TGTGCCAGCAGCTTAGCGGATTCCCAGCAGTACTTC.

This clonotype was seen a few times. This chain connects TRBV7-8 to TRBJ2-3; TRBD1 might be the D (6 bases). V was trimmed by 0 bases and J by 0 bases, leaving 10 bases between them. Per germline, CDR1 SGHVS and CDR2 FQNEAQ. The CDR3 sequence is 16 residues long. The CDR3 DNA is TGTGCCAGCAGCTTAGCGTGGGGGCCAAGCACAGATACGCAGTATTTT. It specifies CASSLAWGPSTDTQYF.

This clonotype was counted a few times. The rearrangement joins TRBV7-2 to TRBJ1-1, with D unresolved. Trimming stripped 4 bases from V and 4 bases from J, with 13 bases between. The CDR3 is 14 residues long. Per the germline V gene, CDR1 is SGHTA and CDR2 is FQGNSA. The CDR3 sequence is CASSSMNPGTEAFF. The CDR3 nucleotides read TGTGCCAGCAGCTCTATGAATCCGGGCACTGAAGCTTTCTTT.

The V and J genes are TRBV5-1 and TRBJ2-7; 7 nucleotides line up with TRBD1. Trimming took 4 bases from V and 5 from J; bases not matched to a gene: 12. The CDR3 spans 15 residues. Germline loops: CDR1 SGHRS, CDR2 YFSETQ. The CDR3: CASSLGVDGTDEQYF. CDR3 nucleotide sequence: TGCGCCAGCAGCCTGGGCGTCGATGGGACAGACGAGCAGTACTTC.

This clonotype was seen only once. This chain joins TRBV7-6 and TRBJ2-7; TRBD1 matches at 9 bases. Trimming removed 1 base from V and 2 bases from J; junction bases left unmatched: 6. Germline V gene sequence: CDR1 SGHVS, CDR2 FNYEAQ. This CDR3 is built from 16 residues. The CDR3 DNA reads as TGTGCCAGCAGCTTAGGGGCCGGGACAGGGACCTACGAGCAGTACTTC. It codes for CASSLGAGTGTYEQYF.

The chain is built from TRBV19 and TRBJ2-7; D gene uncertain. This CDR3 spans 13 amino acids. The V gene's germline CDR1 is LNHDA and CDR2 SQIVND (reference sequence). The V end was cut by 6 bases, the J end by 2 bases, with 11 bases between. The CDR3 DNA is TGTGCCAGTAGCATTGACAATCCCTACGAGCAGTACTTC. Its translation: CASSIDNPYEQYF.

This chain joins TRBV6-6 and TRBJ2-3; 7 bases are a match to TRBD2. J gave up 2 bases and V 0 bases, and 5 bases lay outside the gene matches. CDR1 is MNHNY, CDR2 SVGAGI, per germline (reference sequence). This CDR3 has 16 residues. For the CDR3, the DNA is TGTGCCAGCAGTTACTCAGGCGGGAGTCTCACAGATACGCAGTATTTT. Translated: CASSYSGGSLTDTQYF.